The 27 T cell receptor beta chains in this list originate from one sample, sequenced in a study of memory CD4+ T cells and cytomegalovirus serostatus. The repertoire was sequenced with immunoSEQ multiplex PCR; TCRdb's copy has only in-frame clones and lacks some. This sample yields about 52,000 clones, of which around 88% are seen a single time; roughly 2% belongs to the top ten. Single viable CD3+CD4+CD8-CD45RO+ cells were sorted as the memory CD4+ T cells. The sequencing sample was made of memory CD4+ T cells from blood. Receptor source: an adult in good health and CMV-seropositive.

The chain has TRBV5-4 and TRBJ2-7; maybe TRBD2 (7 bases). CDR1 and CDR2 (germline): SGHNT, YYREEE (reference sequence). This CDR3 has 16 amino acids. V dropped 2 bases and J dropped 0 bases, with 15 bases sitting between them. The DNA of the CDR3 is TGTGCCAGCAGCTTAGGGGGGGCGGGTAGCTCCTACGAGCAGTACTTC. Encoded protein: CASSLGGAGSSYEQYF.

This chain connects TRBV5-4 to TRBJ2-2; 8 bases fit TRBD1. Germline CDR1 SGHNT, CDR2 YYREEE (reference sequence). V lost 0 bases, J lost 3 bases, and 1 base stayed unmatched. The CDR3 is made up of 15 amino acids. CDR3: CASSLGTGYTGELFF. In DNA, the CDR3 is TGTGCCAGCAGCTTGGGGACAGGGTACACCGGGGAGCTGTTTTTT.

CDR3 sequence (DNA): TGTGCCAGCAATGCCTTGGGACAGGGGGCGGACGAGCAGTACTTC. Translated: CASNALGQGADEQYF. This rearrangement joins TRBV28 to TRBJ2-7; 12 bases match TRBD1. The J segment lost 5 bases and the V segment lost 7 bases, leaving 9 bases of the junction unmatched. Germline values: CDR1 MDHEN, CDR2 SYDVKM. The CDR3 is 15 amino acids.

The V and J genes are TRBV18 and TRBJ1-2, with no clear D. V was shortened by 1 base and J by 1 base, with 7 bases between the two germline ends. The CDR3 has 14 amino acids. Germline-derived CDR1 and CDR2 are KGHSH and LQKENI. The CDR3 spells CASSPRGVNYGYTF. CDR3 bases: TGTGCCAGCTCACCACGGGGAGTTAACTATGGCTACACCTTC.

About this clone itself: The sample has other DNA sequences that encode this CDR3 too. The rearrangement joins TRBV5-1 to TRBJ2-7, with 7 nucleotides matching TRBD1. The CDR3 extends over 14 amino acids. After removal of 0 bases from V and 2 bases from J, the junction contained 2 bases not matched to a gene. CDR1 and CDR2 from the germline V gene are SGHRS and YFSETQ. CDR3 protein: CASSLGDRAYEQYF. CDR3 in DNA: TGCGCCAGCAGCTTGGGGGACAGAGCCTACGAGCAGTACTTC.

V usage is TRBV19 and J usage is TRBJ2-1, with unresolved D. Germline values: CDR1 LNHDA, CDR2 SQIVND (reference sequence). Trimming cost V 5 bases and J 10 bases, with 15 bases left between them. The CDR3 totals 13 residues. CDR3 amino acids: CASSFRVGWEQFF. The CDR3, as DNA: TGTGCCAGTAGTTTTCGGGTAGGGTGGGAGCAGTTCTTC. The full variable domain, with the rest looked up from reference TRBV19 and TRBJ2-1, is DGGITQSPKYLFRKEGQNVTLSCEQNLNHDAMYWYRQDPGQGLRLIYYSQIVNDFQKGDIAEGYSVSREKKESFPLTVTSAQKNPTAFYLCASSFRVGWEQFFGPGTRLTVL.

The rearrangement links TRBV5-1 to TRBJ2-5; weak D call: TRBD1 (6 bases). Trimming removed 5 bases at V and 0 bases at J, with 14 bases between. Germline V gives CDR1 SGHRS, CDR2 YFSETQ. The CDR3 runs 15 residues. Here the CDR3 reads CASRTGTTNQETQYF. In DNA form, the CDR3 reads TGCGCCAGCAGGACCGGGACAACAAACCAAGAGACCCAGTACTTC.

The chain joins TRBV27 to TRBJ1-2; D possibly corresponds to TRBD1 (6 bases). In germline, CDR1 is MNHEY, CDR2 SMNVEV (reference sequence). Trimming stripped 6 bases from V and 3 bases from J, with 11 bases between. The CDR3 extends over 13 amino acids. In DNA, the CDR3 is TGTGCCAGCAGAAAACAGGGTCACTATGGCTACACCTTC. Translating gives CASRKQGHYGYTF.

J is TRBJ1-5 and V is TRBV10-3; weak D call: TRBD1 (5 bases). The V end was cut by 3 bases, the J end by 6 bases, with 12 bases between. The CDR3 length is 14 residues. The germline V gene has CDR1 ENHRY and CDR2 SYGVKD. The CDR3 protein is CAISDNQGGQPQHF. CDR3 DNA sequence: TGTGCCATCAGTGATAATCAGGGCGGTCAGCCCCAGCATTTT.

The rearrangement uses TRBV19 and TRBJ2-3; a weak D match, TRBD1 (7 bases). The germline V and J ends were trimmed by 11 bases and 4 bases, with 16 bases remaining between them. Germline loops: CDR1 LNHDA, CDR2 SQIVND (reference sequence). This CDR3 is built from 13 residues. CDR3 region: CASGGIRSDTQYF. The CDR3 DNA is TGTGCCTCAGGGGGGATTCGATCAGATACGCAGTATTTT.

In regard to this clone: One junction end disagrees with the germline gene, perhaps due to a read error. The chain recombines TRBV27 with TRBJ1-1, with 7 bases aligning to TRBD1. The CDR3 has 15 amino acids. Germline loops: CDR1 MNHEY, CDR2 SMNVEV (reference sequence). CDR3 in DNA: TGTGCCAGCACTTTAACTCGGACAGGGAACACTGAAGCTTTCTTT. This encodes CASTLTRTGNTEAFF.

The CDR3 DNA is TGTGCCGCCAGCAGTTATAGGAACAATGAGCAGTTCTTC. Its protein product is CAASSYRNNEQFF. The chain recombines TRBV27 with TRBJ2-1, with D unclear. Trimming removed 11 bases at V and 5 bases at J, with 16 bases between. Germline V gene sequence: CDR1 MNHEY, CDR2 SMNVEV (reference sequence). The CDR3 loop spans 13 amino acids.

The chain combines TRBV5-1 with TRBJ2-1, with 10 bases identical to TRBD2. Germline values: CDR1 SGHRS, CDR2 YFSETQ. This CDR3 has 15 amino acids. V dropped 2 bases and J dropped 4; count of bases not matched to a gene: 3. CDR3 residues: CASSFTSGKYNEQFF. DNA for the CDR3: TGCGCCAGCAGCTTCACTAGCGGGAAGTACAATGAGCAGTTCTTC.

J is TRBJ2-2 and V is TRBV2, with a tentative D call TRBD2 (6 bases). This CDR3 contains 16 residues. The ends were cut back, 10 bases at V and 5 bases at J, with 23 bases in the middle. Germline loops: CDR1 SNHLY, CDR2 FYNNEI. In nucleotides, the CDR3 is TGTGCCACCGGTGGGAGGCGGACGCCGGGTACCGGGGAGCTGTTTTTT. Amino acid sequence: CATGGRRTPGTGELFF.

By share, this clone ranks as medium-sized. The chain uses TRBV2 and TRBJ1-2; a weak D match, TRBD1 (6 bases). From germline, CDR1 is SNHLY and CDR2 FYNNEI. CDR3 length: 13 residues. V was clipped by 5 bases and J by 3 bases, with 10 bases between them. The DNA for the CDR3 is TGTGCCAGCAGTCTGGACAGCTACTATGGCTACACCTTC. Translated, it gives CASSLDSYYGYTF.

This clone was counted only a few times. The chain has TRBV19 and TRBJ2-5; TRBD1 agrees at 10 bases. The CDR3 loop spans 15 amino acids. Trimming cost V 5 bases and J 5 bases; bases outside gene matches: 8. Per germline, CDR1 LNHDA and CDR2 SQIVND (reference sequence). DNA of the CDR3: TGTGCCAGTAGTCCTCAGCGGACAGGGGGGGAGACCCAGTACTTC. Protein product: CASSPQRTGGETQYF.

The CDR3 loop is CASSLPKGVVEKLFF. CDR3 sequence (DNA): TGTGCCAGCAGCTTACCCAAAGGGGTGGTGGAAAAACTGTTTTTT. This chain connects TRBV7-9 to TRBJ1-4, with TRBD1 as a possible D gene (5 bases). CDR3 size: 15 residues. Germline V lookup: CDR1 SEHNR, CDR2 FQNEAQ (reference sequence). V was clipped by 2 bases and J by 8 bases, with 15 bases between them. The full variable domain, rest sourced from reference TRBV7-9 and TRBJ1-4, is DTGVSQNPRHKITKRGQNVTFRCDPISEHNRLYWYRQTLGQGPEFLTYFQNEAQLEKSRLLSDRFSAERPKGSFSTLEIQRTEQGDSAMYLCASSLPKGVVEKLFFGSGTQLSVL.

The rearrangement links TRBV10-3 to TRBJ2-7; D gene uncertain. V dropped 3 bases and J dropped 0 bases, with 12 bases sitting between them. Germline CDR1 ENHRY, CDR2 SYGVKD. The CDR3 has 15 residues. Here the CDR3 DNA reads TGTGCCATCAGTGACCCAGGACGGAGCTCCTACGAGCAGTACTTC. It codes for CAISDPGRSSYEQYF.

The chain uses TRBV7-2 and TRBJ1-3; weak D call: TRBD1 (6 bases). The germline CDR1 and CDR2 sequences are SGHTA and FQGNSA. The CDR3 is 15 residues long. With 5 bases removed from V and 4 bases from J, the gap between germline ends came to 15 bases. In DNA form, the CDR3 reads TGTGCCAGCAGCCCTCGGGGGGGGCAGGGAAACACCATATATTTT. Its translation: CASSPRGGQGNTIYF.

This clone has only a few counts. The chain couples TRBV28 to TRBJ2-7; D may be TRBD1 or TRBD2 (5 bases each). The CDR3 is 13 amino acids. V dropped 10 bases and J dropped 9 bases, with 22 bases sitting between them. Germline CDR1 MDHEN, CDR2 SYDVKM. The CDR3: CATQGVGVAVQYF. DNA for the CDR3: TGTGCCACCCAAGGGGTGGGAGTAGCAGTGCAGTACTTC. Full variable domain (outside the CDR3, taken from reference TRBV28 and TRBJ2-7): DVKVTQSSRYLVKRTGEKVFLECVQDMDHENMFWYRQDPGLGLRLIYFSYDVKMKEKGDIPEGYSVSREKKERFSLILESASTNQTSMYLCATQGVGVAVQYFGPGTRLTVT.

This rearrangement joins TRBV27 to TRBJ1-2; 10 bases are a match to TRBD1. V shed 6 bases and J 8 bases; nucleotides not matched to a gene: 15. The CDR3 consists of 16 residues. CDR1 and CDR2 from the germline V gene are MNHEY and SMNVEV (reference sequence). CDR3 nucleotides: TGTGCCAGCAGCTTCCAACCGCCCGGGACAGGGGTCGGCTACACCTTC. The encoded protein is CASSFQPPGTGVGYTF.

The genes are TRBV11-2 and TRBJ2-7, with 9 bases lining up with TRBD1. Germline CDR1 reads SGHAT; CDR2 reads FQNNGV. The CDR3 covers 16 residues. With 3 bases clipped from V and 6 bases from J, the junction kept 12 bases outside the gene matches. CDR3 protein: CASSLGAPGTGSEQYF. The CDR3 region has the DNA TGTGCCAGCAGCTTGGGGGCGCCCGGGACAGGGTCCGAGCAGTACTTC.

The V call is TRBV27, the J call TRBJ2-3, with D possibly being TRBD1 (5 bases). The CDR3 is 14 amino acids. Germline values: CDR1 MNHEY, CDR2 SMNVEV (reference sequence). The ends were cut back, 1 base at V and 9 bases at J, with 14 bases in the middle. The CDR3 DNA sequence: TGTGCCAGCAGTTTATTGCAGGACAAGATAACGCAGTATTTT. It specifies CASSLLQDKITQYF.

J is TRBJ2-3 and V is TRBV18, with a possible D match to TRBD2 (5 bases). The CDR3 totals 14 residues. The germline V and J ends were trimmed by 3 bases and 6 bases, with 13 bases remaining between them. The germline CDR1 and CDR2 sequences are KGHSH and LQKENI. The chain's CDR3 is CASSPSSTGDTQYF. The DNA for the CDR3 is TGTGCCAGCTCACCGTCCAGTACGGGGGATACGCAGTATTTT. Filled out from reference TRBV18 and TRBJ2-3, the complete variable domain reads NAGVMQNPRHLVRRRGQEARLRCSPMKGHSHVYWYRQLPEEGLKFMVYLQKENIIDESGMPKERFSAEFPKEGPSILRIQQVVRGDSAAYFCASSPSSTGDTQYFGPGTRLTVL.

This chain links TRBV6-5 with TRBJ2-1, with 8 bases that match TRBD1. V lost 8 bases to trimming and J lost 4 bases; unmatched junction nucleotides: 10. CDR1 and CDR2 (germline): MNHEY, SVGAGI. The CDR3 extends over 15 amino acids. CDR3 sequence reads: CASGQGYGGYNEQFF. CDR3 sequence (DNA): TGTGCCAGCGGACAGGGTTACGGGGGTTACAATGAGCAGTTCTTC.

V usage is TRBV11-1 and J usage is TRBJ2-6; 9 bases are a match to TRBD1. Germline values: CDR1 SGHAT, CDR2 FQDESV (reference sequence). The length of the CDR3 is 17 residues. V shed 5 bases and J 1 base; nucleotides not matched to a gene: 6. In nucleotides, the CDR3 is TGTGCCAGCAGCCGGGACAGGGCCCATTCTGGGGCCAACGTCCTGACTTTC. The encoded protein is CASSRDRAHSGANVLTF. Combining the CDR3 with reference TRBV11-1 and TRBJ2-6 gives the whole variable domain EAEVAQSPRYKITEKSQAVAFWCDPISGHATLYWYRQILGQGPELLVQFQDESVVDDSQLPKDRFSAERLKGVDSTLKIQPAELGDSAMYLCASSRDRAHSGANVLTFGAGSRLTVL.

V and J are TRBV19 and TRBJ1-3, with D unclear. CDR1 is LNHDA and CDR2 is SQIVND in the germline V gene (reference sequence). CDR3 size: 16 residues. The germline V and J ends were trimmed by 5 bases and 4 bases, with 18 bases remaining between them. CDR3 coding DNA: TGTGCCAGTAGTCCCGAAGTCGGTATCAGGGGAAACACCATATATTTT. Translating gives CASSPEVGIRGNTIYF.